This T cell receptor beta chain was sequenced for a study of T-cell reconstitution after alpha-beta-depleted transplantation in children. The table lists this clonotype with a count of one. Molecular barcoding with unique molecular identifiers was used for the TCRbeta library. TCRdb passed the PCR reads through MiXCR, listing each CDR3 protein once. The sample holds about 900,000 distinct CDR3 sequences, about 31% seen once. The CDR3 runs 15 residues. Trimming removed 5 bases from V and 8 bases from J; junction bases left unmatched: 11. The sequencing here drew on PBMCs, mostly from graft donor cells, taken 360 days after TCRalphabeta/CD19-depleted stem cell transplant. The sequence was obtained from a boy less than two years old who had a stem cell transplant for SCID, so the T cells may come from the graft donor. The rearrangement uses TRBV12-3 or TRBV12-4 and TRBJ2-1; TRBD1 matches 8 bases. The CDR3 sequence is CASSIDRGVTHEQFF. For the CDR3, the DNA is TGTGCCAGCAGTATCGACAGGGGCGTGACTCATGAGCAGTTCTTC.